One sample yielded the 25 T cell receptor beta chains listed below, sequenced in a study of patients and donors after allogeneic stem cell transplantation. Each CDR3 protein is one row after TCRdb ran MiXCR on the RT-PCR reads. The sample includes some 960,000 distinct CDR3 sequences, over 15% of them seen just once. The sequenced sample was blood, either unsorted or a sorted T cell fraction (not recorded which). Source of these receptors: a human donor who was either an allogeneic HSCT recipient or a stem cell or donor lymphocyte infusion donor (not recorded which). It is not recorded whose cells these are; they may come from a transplant donor.

The chain carries TRBV5-6 and TRBJ2-1, with 13 bases aligning to TRBD2. The CDR3 runs to 17 residues. Trimming removed 3 bases from V and 1 base from J; junction bases left unmatched: 4. Germline V lookup: CDR1 SGHDT, CDR2 YYEEEE. The CDR3, as DNA: TGTGCCAGCAGCTCAGGACTAGCGGGGGAGTCCTACAATGAGCAGTTCTTC. Protein sequence: CASSSGLAGESYNEQFF.

This sequence joins TRBV12-3 or TRBV12-4 and TRBJ2-3; D may correspond to TRBD1 or TRBD2 (6 bases each). The CDR3 has 13 residues. Trimming took 6 bases from V and 14 from J, leaving 21 bases between them. The chain's CDR3 is CASSRTGGHESYF. CDR3 bases: TGTGCCAGCAGCAGGACCGGGGGACACGAATCGTATTTT.

The chain uses TRBV20-1 and TRBJ1-4; D may be TRBD1 (5 bases). Germline CDR1 and CDR2: DFQATT and SNEGSKA (reference sequence). The ends were cut back, 7 bases at V and 4 bases at J, with 7 bases in the middle. The CDR3 spans 11 residues. The CDR3 loop reads CSGGSNEKLFF. CDR3 nucleotide sequence: TGCAGTGGGGGCAGTAATGAAAAACTGTTTTTT.

The rearrangement links TRBV9 to TRBJ1-1, with TRBD1 as a possible D gene (5 bases). The CDR3 runs 14 residues. Germline V gene data show CDR1 as SGDLS and CDR2 as YYNGEE. Trimming left V 0 bases short and J 3 bases short, with 9 bases between. The CDR3 DNA reads as TGTGCCAGCAGCGTAGCAGAGGGGTACACTGAAGCTTTCTTT. As protein: CASSVAEGYTEAFF.

This clonotype was seen only a few times. The J gene is TRBJ2-2, the V gene TRBV9, with TRBD2 identical over 9 bases. This CDR3 is built from 17 residues. Germline V gene data show CDR1 as SGDLS and CDR2 as YYNGEE. The V segment lost 0 bases and the J segment 7 bases; nucleotides outside the gene matches: 10. The CDR3 protein is CASSVGSSGAHSGELFF. The DNA for the CDR3 is TGTGCCAGCAGCGTAGGGTCTAGCGGGGCCCATAGCGGGGAGCTGTTTTTT. The full variable domain, with the rest looked up from reference TRBV9 and TRBJ2-2, is DSGVTQTPKHLITATGQRVTLRCSPRSGDLSVYWYQQSLDQGLQFLIQYYNGEERAKGNILERFSAQQFPDLHSELNLSSLELGDSALYFCASSVGSSGAHSGELFFGEGSRLTVL.

In this sample, this clonotype turned up many times. This sequence joins TRBV4-1 and TRBJ2-1; D unresolved. The CDR3 is 15 amino acids. Germline CDR1 is MGHRA and CDR2 is YSYEKL. The ends were cut back, 1 base at V and 3 bases at J, with 10 bases in the middle. CDR3 region: CASSQGLSVYNEQFF. CDR3 DNA: TGCGCCAGCAGCCAAGGGCTGAGCGTCTACAATGAGCAGTTCTTC.

This clonotype has more than one count but fewer than ten. The J gene is TRBJ2-7, the V gene TRBV12-3 or TRBV12-4, with a weak D call TRBD2 (6 bases). The CDR3 has 13 residues. Trimming left V 5 bases short and J 11 bases short, with 19 bases between. CDR3: CASSLQRGTLEYF. The CDR3, as DNA: TGTGCCAGCAGTCTTCAAAGAGGGACTCTGGAGTACTTC.

The chain carries TRBV11-2 and TRBJ1-2, with D maybe TRBD1 (6 bases). The germline CDR1 and CDR2 sequences are SGHAT and FQNNGV. This CDR3 is 15 amino acids long. V shed 0 bases and J shed 4 bases, with 12 bases lying between them. The CDR3 loop is CASSLEQGASYGYTF. CDR3 in DNA: TGTGCCAGCAGCTTAGAACAGGGCGCCAGCTATGGCTACACCTTC.

This clonotype has a handful of counts. The rearrangement joins TRBV4-1 to TRBJ1-2; D gene ambiguous. V lost 0 bases, J lost 3 bases, and 8 bases lay in between. Germline V gene lookup returns CDR1 MGHRA and CDR2 YSYEKL. CDR3 length equals 14 residues. The CDR3 nucleotides are TGCGCCAGCAGCCAAGAGCGAGGATACTATGGCTACACCTTC. This codes for CASSQERGYYGYTF.

J is TRBJ1-2 and V is TRBV6-5; 8 positions agree with TRBD1. The CDR3 totals 17 residues. The junction had 8 bases not matched to a gene; V was cut back by 2 bases and J by 0 bases. CDR1 MNHEY and CDR2 SVGAGI come from the germline V gene. The CDR3 DNA reads as TGTGCCAGCAGTTACCCGGACAGGGCAGAAGCTAACTATGGCTACACCTTC. It encodes CASSYPDRAEANYGYTF.

This clonotype was recorded at least ten times. The chain combines TRBV10-3 with TRBJ1-1; a possible D gene is TRBD1 (5 bases). Germline V gene data show CDR1 as ENHRY and CDR2 as SYGVKD. V was pared by 4 bases and J by 5 bases, with 14 bases between. The length of the CDR3 is 14 residues. The CDR3 sequence: CAISGKLGETEAFF. DNA of the CDR3: TGTGCCATCAGTGGGAAATTGGGGGAAACTGAAGCTTTCTTT.

The rearrangement uses TRBV12-3 or TRBV12-4 and TRBJ1-3, with 8 bases matching TRBD1. J lost 7 bases, V lost 8 bases, and 13 bases had no gene match. The CDR3 extends over 15 amino acids. For the CDR3, the DNA is TGTGCCAGCTGGACTACAGGGGGGATTGGGAACACCATATATTTT. It is translated as CASWTTGGIGNTIYF.

This clonotype showed up just once. A much larger clone is a single base away; this may be a read error. This chain uses TRBV12-3 or TRBV12-4 with TRBJ1-1, with D uncertain. CDR3 length: 18 amino acids. CDR3 amino acids: CANSHREGRRKGNTEAFF. CDR3 in DNA: TGTGCCAACAGTCACCGGGAGGGTCGAAGAAAGGGGAACACTGAAGCTTTCTTT.

Only a few counts were recorded for this clonotype. The chain combines TRBV12-3 or TRBV12-4 with TRBJ2-7, with D possibly matching TRBD2 (7 bases). The CDR3 spans 13 residues. Trimming removed 6 bases from V and 3 bases from J, with 12 bases in between. CDR3 in amino acids: CASRTGLDYEQYF. For the CDR3, the DNA is TGTGCCAGCAGGACAGGACTAGACTACGAGCAGTACTTC.

The V gene is TRBV20-1, the J gene TRBJ2-3, with 9 positions matching TRBD2. The V gene end was trimmed by 4 bases and the J gene end by 6 bases; junction bases not matched to a gene: 8. The germline CDR1 and CDR2 sequences are DFQATT and SNEGSKA (reference sequence). This CDR3 region has 14 residues. The CDR3 spells CSANPAGGPDTQYF. The DNA for the CDR3 is TGCAGTGCTAATCCGGCGGGAGGGCCGGATACGCAGTATTTT.

The chain couples TRBV2 to TRBJ2-3; the match to TRBD1 covers 7 bases. Per the germline V gene, CDR1 is SNHLY and CDR2 is FYNNEI. The junction had 6 bases not matched to a gene; V was cut back by 6 bases and J by 0 bases. This CDR3 has 15 residues. The CDR3 sequence: CASRYPGQSTDTQYF. CDR3 in DNA: TGTGCCAGCAGATATCCGGGACAGAGCACAGATACGCAGTATTTT.

Ten or more counts support this clonotype. The chain recombines TRBV12-3 or TRBV12-4 with TRBJ1-1, with D possibly matching TRBD1 (5 bases). This CDR3 comprises 14 residues. V dropped 5 bases and J dropped 2 bases, with 12 bases sitting between them. CDR3 coding DNA: TGTGCCAGCAGTCTCCTCTGGGGCAACACTGAAGCTTTCTTT. This encodes CASSLLWGNTEAFF.

The chain employs TRBV2 and TRBJ2-7; the D is unclear. The CDR3 loop spans 13 amino acids. V dropped 6 bases and J dropped 2 bases, with 11 bases sitting between them. Germline assignment: CDR1 SNHLY and CDR2 FYNNEI. CDR3 bases: TGTGCCAGCAGGCCTCTAGGAGCCTACGAGCAGTACTTC. This sequence encodes CASRPLGAYEQYF. The full variable domain, rest sourced from reference TRBV2 and TRBJ2-7, is EPEVTQTPSHQVTQMGQEVILRCVPISNHLYFYWYRQILGQKVEFLVSFYNNEISEKSEIFDDQFSVERPDGSNFTLKIRSTKLEDSAMYFCASRPLGAYEQYFGPGTRLTVT.

This clonotype was seen a handful of times. J is TRBJ1-1 and V is TRBV15; tentative D call: TRBD1 (6 bases). This CDR3 is built from 15 residues. V shed 0 bases and J shed 6 bases, with 14 bases lying between them. Germline values: CDR1 LNHNV, CDR2 YYDKDF (reference sequence). CDR3 loop: CATSRDKSGASEAFF. The CDR3 DNA is TGTGCCACCAGCAGAGATAAATCGGGGGCCTCTGAAGCTTTCTTT.

V is TRBV6-1 and J is TRBJ1-2; 8 bases line up with TRBD1. CDR1 is MNHNS and CDR2 is SASEGT in the germline V gene. This CDR3 has 15 residues. The V and J ends lost 5 bases and 6 bases, in that order; junction bases with no gene match: 11. This CDR3 reads CASSIQGVSLDGYTF. DNA of the CDR3: TGTGCCAGCAGTATACAGGGGGTTTCCCTCGATGGCTACACCTTC.

This chain connects TRBV19 to TRBJ1-2; D ambiguous. The V gene's germline CDR1 is LNHDA and CDR2 SQIVND (reference sequence). This CDR3 region has 13 residues. V gave up 10 bases and J gave up 7 bases, with 19 bases separating them. The CDR3 coding sequence is TGTGCCACCGGACTGTCCCACGGGCTTGGCTACACCTTC. It codes for CATGLSHGLGYTF.

The CDR3 DNA sequence: TGTGCCAGCAGCCCCGGACAGGTTCCCTACGAGCAGTACTTC. This translates into CASSPGQVPYEQYF. V is TRBV13 and J is TRBJ2-7, with TRBD1 matching over 7 bases. This CDR3 contains 14 residues. J gave up 2 bases and V 5 bases, and 6 bases lay outside the gene matches. In germline, CDR1 is PRHDT, CDR2 FYEKMQ (reference sequence). Full variable domain (outside the CDR3, taken from reference TRBV13 and TRBJ2-7): AAGVIQSPRHLIKEKRETATLKCYPIPRHDTVYWYQQGPGQDPQFLISFYEKMQSDKGSIPDRFSAQQFSDYHSELNMSSLELGDSALYFCASSPGQVPYEQYFGPGTRLTVT.

This clonotype was counted a few times. In nucleotides, the CDR3 is TGCAGTGCTAGAGCCCTAGACAGGGTAACCTACAATGAGCAGTTCTTC. The encoded protein is CSARALDRVTYNEQFF. This chain joins TRBV20-1 and TRBJ2-1; TRBD1 matches at 7 bases. Per germline, CDR1 DFQATT and CDR2 SNEGSKA (reference sequence). The junction had 8 bases not matched to a gene; V was cut back by 1 base and J by 2 bases. CDR3 length equals 16 residues.

The chain couples TRBV24-1 to TRBJ2-1; 8 nucleotides agree with TRBD2. Losses at the gene ends were 3 bases for V and 2 bases for J; bases not matched to a gene: 5. The germline V gene has CDR1 KGHDR and CDR2 SFDVKD. The length of the CDR3 is 16 residues. This chain's CDR3 is CATSDPSGSPYNEQFF. The CDR3 nucleotides are TGTGCCACCAGTGATCCGAGCGGGAGCCCCTACAATGAGCAGTTCTTC.

A few counts support this clonotype. V usage is TRBV6-5 and J usage is TRBJ1-2, with TRBD1 as a possible D gene (6 bases). V lost 3 bases, J lost 5 bases, and 19 bases lay in between. Germline V gene sequence: CDR1 MNHEY, CDR2 SVGAGI. The CDR3 has 16 residues. The CDR3 region is CASSYVLQGFRYGYTF. Here the CDR3 DNA reads TGTGCCAGCAGTTATGTTTTACAGGGATTTCGGTATGGCTACACCTTC.